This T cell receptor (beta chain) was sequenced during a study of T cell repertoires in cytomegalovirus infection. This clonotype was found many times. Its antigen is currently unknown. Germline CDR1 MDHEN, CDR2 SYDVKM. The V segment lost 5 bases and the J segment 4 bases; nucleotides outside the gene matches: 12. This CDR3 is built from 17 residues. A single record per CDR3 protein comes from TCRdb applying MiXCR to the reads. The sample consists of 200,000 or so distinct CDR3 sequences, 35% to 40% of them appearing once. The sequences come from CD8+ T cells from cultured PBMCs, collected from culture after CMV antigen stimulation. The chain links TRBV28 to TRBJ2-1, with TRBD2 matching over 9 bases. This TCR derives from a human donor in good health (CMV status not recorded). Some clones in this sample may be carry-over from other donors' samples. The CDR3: CASSGLASVRGYNEQFF. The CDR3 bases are TGTGCCAGCAGTGGACTAGCGTCCGTAAGGGGGTACAATGAGCAGTTCTTC.